These T cell receptor beta chains were read from a single sample in a study of glioma-infiltrating T cells after dendritic cell vaccination. Clones were sequenced by immunoSEQ multiplex PCR, and TCRdb holds only the in-frame ones, with some missing. The data show around 100,000 clones, about four fifths seen once. The material was blood, obtained before dendritic cell vaccination. These TCRs come from a human donor with glioblastoma. Each CDR3 is given without its conserved first and last residue. Each record gives: V gene, J gene, CDR3 protein.

v_call: TRBV30
j_call: TRBJ2-3
cdr3_aa: AWTRRWGTDTQY

v_call: TRBV4-2
j_call: TRBJ2-2
cdr3_aa: ASSPSGGAVTGELF

v_call: TRBV19
j_call: TRBJ1-6
cdr3_aa: ATARGSYNSPLH

v_call: TRBV9
j_call: TRBJ2-3
cdr3_aa: ASSARGGGPSDTQY

v_call: TRBV7-6
j_call: TRBJ2-5
cdr3_aa: ASSLSSGVQETQY

v_call: TRBV5-1
j_call: TRBJ1-1
cdr3_aa: ASSLGQGPGDTEAL

v_call: TRBV5-4
j_call: TRBJ1-2
cdr3_aa: ASSFPDRGGHGYT

v_call: TRBV10-3
j_call: TRBJ2-2
cdr3_aa: ASGRSGPNTGELF

v_call: TRBV7-3
j_call: TRBJ2-2
cdr3_aa: ASSSPGGNGNTGELF

v_call: TRBV4-3
j_call: TRBJ1-1
cdr3_aa: ASSLLGQGSTEAF

v_call: TRBV13
j_call: TRBJ2-7
cdr3_aa: ASRGQGFYEQY

v_call: TRBV7-6
j_call: TRBJ2-7
cdr3_aa: ASSIRDRGTYEQY

v_call: TRBV27
j_call: TRBJ2-7
cdr3_aa: ASSLSQRGSYEQY

v_call: TRBV12-5
j_call: TRBJ1-1
cdr3_aa: ASGNWGTMNTEAF

v_call: TRBV7-3
j_call: TRBJ1-1
cdr3_aa: ASSLNSNAGGEAF

v_call: TRBV30
j_call: TRBJ2-7
cdr3_aa: AWSVLEGEQY

v_call: TRBV5-1
j_call: TRBJ2-5
cdr3_aa: ASSLVLETQY

v_call: TRBV6-5
j_call: TRBJ1-1
cdr3_aa: ASSVGYAF

v_call: TRBV5-6
j_call: TRBJ2-5
cdr3_aa: ASSLQGAQVTQY

v_call: TRBV7-9
j_call: TRBJ2-7
cdr3_aa: ASSLVGTEEQY

v_call: TRBV6-7
j_call: TRBJ1-5
cdr3_aa: ASSYSIWGGSNQPQH

v_call: TRBV2
j_call: TRBJ2-7
cdr3_aa: ASTGGGSEQY

v_call: TRBV5-1
j_call: TRBJ2-7
cdr3_aa: ASSLAGSDLYEQY

v_call: TRBV4-2
j_call: TRBJ1-4
cdr3_aa: ASSQGRGRNEKLF

v_call: TRBV29-1
j_call: TRBJ1-2
cdr3_aa: SVAGARGYT

v_call: TRBV5-1
j_call: TRBJ1-6
cdr3_aa: TSSEWTGASDNSPLH

v_call: TRBV6-5
j_call: TRBJ1-1
cdr3_aa: ASSYSPGNTEAF

v_call: TRBV10-3
j_call: TRBJ1-2
cdr3_aa: AISESTGEGNYGYT

v_call: TRBV30
j_call: TRBJ2-7
cdr3_aa: AWSGDRAYEQY

v_call: TRBV2
j_call: TRBJ2-7
cdr3_aa: ASTLLLAGDLGQY

v_call: TRBV7-9
j_call: TRBJ2-3
cdr3_aa: ASSLVSLAGGPADTQY

v_call: TRBV2
j_call: TRBJ1-2
cdr3_aa: ASRDRGFYGYT

v_call: TRBV13
j_call: TRBJ2-5
cdr3_aa: ASSEDSQETQY

v_call: TRBV5-8
j_call: TRBJ1-5
cdr3_aa: ASSFRGSGQPQH

v_call: TRBV11-3
j_call: TRBJ1-3
cdr3_aa: ASSPQGGTGNTIY

v_call: TRBV29-1
j_call: TRBJ2-7
cdr3_aa: SVDVGGSYEQY

v_call: TRBV19
j_call: TRBJ1-3
cdr3_aa: ASELTGLSGNTIY

v_call: TRBV5-5
j_call: TRBJ2-7
cdr3_aa: ASSSLRASYEQY

v_call: TRBV2
j_call: TRBJ1-1
cdr3_aa: ATRGTRSSEAF

v_call: TRBV10-2
j_call: TRBJ2-7
cdr3_aa: ASSDPQGHEQY

v_call: TRBV19
j_call: TRBJ2-7
cdr3_aa: ASSPPGTSSGEQY

v_call: TRBV19
j_call: TRBJ2-2
cdr3_aa: ASSIRRVTGELF

v_call: TRBV29-1
j_call: TRBJ2-1
cdr3_aa: SAEIRDRGQDEQF

v_call: TRBV7-9
j_call: TRBJ1-1
cdr3_aa: ASSLHDRGRLNTEAF

v_call: TRBV7-9
j_call: TRBJ2-7
cdr3_aa: ASSPRGQGAATYEQY

v_call: TRBV13
j_call: TRBJ2-7
cdr3_aa: ASSGPINRGADEQY

v_call: TRBV19
j_call: TRBJ1-2
cdr3_aa: ASRPRGLYGYT

v_call: TRBV5-6
j_call: TRBJ1-5
cdr3_aa: ASSPGTGDNQPQH

v_call: TRBV6-6
j_call: TRBJ2-2
cdr3_aa: ASSSWRGGSGELF

v_call: TRBV7-8
j_call: TRBJ1-3
cdr3_aa: ASSPSPRDKDTIY